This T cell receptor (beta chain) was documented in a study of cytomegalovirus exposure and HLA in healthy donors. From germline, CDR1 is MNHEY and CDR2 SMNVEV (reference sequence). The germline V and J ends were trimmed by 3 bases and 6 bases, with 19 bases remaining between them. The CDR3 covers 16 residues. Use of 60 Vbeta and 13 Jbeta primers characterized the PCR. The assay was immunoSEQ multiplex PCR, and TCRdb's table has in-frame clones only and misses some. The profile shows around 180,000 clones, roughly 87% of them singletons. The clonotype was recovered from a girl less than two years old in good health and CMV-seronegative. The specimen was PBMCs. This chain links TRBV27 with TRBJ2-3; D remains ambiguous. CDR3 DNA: TGTGCCAGCAGTTTCAGAGGTGTGCGGCAGACGGATACGCAGTATTTT. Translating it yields CASSFRGVRQTDTQYF.